Following are 30 T cell receptor beta chains from one sample sequenced in a study of blood T cell repertoires in COVID-19. Method: immunoSEQ multiplex PCR; TCRdb's copy keeps in-frame clones and lacks some. Here the sample spans some 330,000 clones, roughly 87% being singletons. The sample consisted of PBMCs or T cells enriched from blood (not recorded which). The receptors were gathered from a woman aged 45-65 years who had recovered from COVID-19.

The chain is built from TRBV11-2 and TRBJ1-2, with 9 positions matching TRBD1. Trimming took 5 bases from V and 8 from J; bases not matched to a gene: 6. The CDR3 spans 13 residues. Germline CDR1 reads SGHAT; CDR2 reads FQNNGV. CDR3 nucleotide sequence: TGTGCCAGCAGCCCAGGGACAGGGTGGGGCTACACCTTC. Its translation is CASSPGTGWGYTF.

The V and J genes are TRBV7-2 and TRBJ2-3; 7 bases line up with TRBD2. The CDR3 spans 14 residues. V lost 5 bases, J lost 6 bases, and 8 bases stayed unmatched. Germline values: CDR1 SGHTA, CDR2 FQGNSA. The CDR3 DNA sequence: TGTGCCAGCAGCCCTGGGAGGGGCGGTGATACGCAGTATTTT. Translating it yields CASSPGRGGDTQYF.

The V call is TRBV6-1, the J call TRBJ1-5, with TRBD1 matching 7 bases. CDR3 length: 18 amino acids. Trimming at V came to 4 bases and at J to 0 bases, leaving 12 bases not matched to a gene. Looked up from germline, CDR1 is MNHNS and CDR2 is SASEGT. Written as DNA, the CDR3 is TGTGCCAGCAGTGCCTCTCCGGGACAGCACTATAGCAATCAGCCCCAGCATTTT. Encoded protein: CASSASPGQHYSNQPQHF.

The chain joins TRBV28 to TRBJ1-2, with D tentatively TRBD1 (6 bases). The V end lost 10 bases, the J end lost 4 bases, and 13 bases lay between the germline ends. The CDR3 runs to 12 residues. Germline V gene sequence: CDR1 MDHEN, CDR2 SYDVKM. CDR3 DNA: TGTGCCACCAAGCAGGGGAGCTATGGCTACACCTTC. Protein sequence: CATKQGSYGYTF.

This chain connects TRBV7-3 to TRBJ2-2, with 10 bases fitting TRBD2. The germline V gene encodes CDR1 SGHTA and CDR2 FQGTGA. This CDR3 comprises 17 residues. Losses at the gene ends were 1 base for V and 5 bases for J; bases not matched to a gene: 7. Written as DNA, the CDR3 is TGTGCCAGCAGCTTAAATAGGCTAGCGGGGGAGACCGGGGAGCTGTTTTTT. Translation gives CASSLNRLAGETGELFF.

V is TRBV10-3 and J is TRBJ2-1; 7 bases are a match to TRBD1. The CDR3 totals 13 residues. CDR1 ENHRY and CDR2 SYGVKD come from the germline V gene. The V and J ends lost 8 bases and 6 bases, in that order; junction bases with no gene match: 7. The CDR3 DNA reads as TGTGCCATCGGACAGGACAGCACCAATGAGCAGTTCTTC. It specifies CAIGQDSTNEQFF.

V is TRBV27 and J is TRBJ1-5; D is unclear. The CDR3 consists of 14 residues. Germline CDR1 and CDR2: MNHEY and SMNVEV (reference sequence). V was trimmed by 4 bases and J by 8 bases, leaving 15 bases between them. In nucleotides, the CDR3 is TGTGCCAGCAGTTCCCGCCAGGAAAAAAAGCCCCAGCATTTT. Translating gives CASSSRQEKKPQHF.

The chain combines TRBV5-6 with TRBJ2-3; 12 bases align to TRBD2. This CDR3 spans 15 amino acids. Losses at the gene ends were 3 bases for V and 5 bases for J; bases not matched to a gene: 4. Germline CDR1 SGHDT, CDR2 YYEEEE. DNA of the CDR3: TGTGCCAGCAGCTGGACTAGCGGGGTTGGAGATACGCAGTATTTT. It yields the protein CASSWTSGVGDTQYF.

This clone was detected once. The rearrangement links TRBV5-1 to TRBJ1-2, with 8 bases aligning to TRBD1. The V and J ends lost 4 bases and 3 bases, in that order; junction bases with no gene match: 8. This CDR3 has 15 amino acids. CDR1 is SGHRS and CDR2 is YFSETQ in the germline V gene. CDR3: CASSPGGANDYGYTF. The CDR3 DNA reads as TGCGCCAGCAGCCCAGGGGGCGCGAATGACTATGGCTACACCTTC.

The chain is built from TRBV3-1 (or the pseudogene TRBV3-2) and TRBJ2-3; 12 bases line up with TRBD2. The germline gives CDR1 LGHDT, CDR2 YNNKEL (reference sequence). The ends lost 1 base at V and 5 bases at J; junction bases unmatched: 10. The CDR3 covers 18 residues. CDR3: CASSQGLAGGLSGDTQYF. In nucleotides, the CDR3 is TGTGCCAGCAGCCAAGGTCTAGCGGGAGGGCTATCCGGAGATACGCAGTATTTT.

V gene TRBV7-2 combines with J gene TRBJ2-7; 9 nucleotides match TRBD2. V lost 5 bases to trimming and J lost 6 bases; unmatched junction nucleotides: 8. Germline V gene data show CDR1 as SGHTA and CDR2 as FQGNSA. There are 14 residues in the CDR3. In DNA, the CDR3 is TGTGCCAGCAGCCCAGCGGGAGGTCGGTCCGAGCAGTACTTC. Encoded protein: CASSPAGGRSEQYF.

This chain connects TRBV27 to TRBJ1-1; 8 bases fit TRBD1. The CDR3 totals 17 residues. Germline V gives CDR1 MNHEY, CDR2 SMNVEV (reference sequence). Trimming at V came to 0 bases and at J to 5 bases, leaving 11 bases not matched to a gene. The CDR3 reads CASSLSTLLTGATEAFF. CDR3 sequence (DNA): TGTGCCAGCAGTTTATCGACCCTTTTGACAGGGGCGACTGAAGCTTTCTTT.

The chain is built from TRBV7-2 and TRBJ2-2; 9 bases fit TRBD2. The CDR3 length is 16 residues. With V trimmed by 4 bases and J by 0 bases, 3 bases remained unmatched. Germline V lookup: CDR1 SGHTA, CDR2 FQGNSA. The CDR3 loop reads CASSWVAGANTGELFF. The CDR3 nucleotides are TGTGCCAGCAGCTGGGTAGCGGGGGCGAACACCGGGGAGCTGTTTTTT.

The rearrangement uses TRBV29-1 and TRBJ1-1; TRBD1 matches 7 bases. There are 11 residues in the CDR3. V lost 6 bases and J lost 8; bases outside the gene matches: 6. Germline CDR1 is SQVTM and CDR2 is ANQGSEA. CDR3 DNA sequence: TGCAGCGTCGCGCAACAGGGGGAAGCTTTCTTT. It translates to CSVAQQGEAFF.

The rearrangement uses TRBV5-4 and TRBJ2-7; 7 nucleotides align to TRBD1. CDR3 length equals 14 residues. Germline CDR1 and CDR2: SGHNT and YYREEE (reference sequence). J was trimmed by 0 bases and V by 7 bases; bases with no gene match: 7. The CDR3 DNA is TGTGCCAGCCAGGGGGAAATAAGCTCCTACGAGCAGTACTTC. Translating it yields CASQGEISSYEQYF.

This sequence joins TRBV7-8 and TRBJ1-1, with D perhaps TRBD1 (6 bases). The germline CDR1 and CDR2 sequences are SGHVS and FQNEAQ. V was pared by 3 bases and J by 2 bases, with 10 bases between. The CDR3 is 14 amino acids. The CDR3 DNA reads TGTGCCAGCAGCTTGGGACACGTAAACACTGAAGCTTTCTTT. This encodes CASSLGHVNTEAFF. The whole variable domain, filled in from reference TRBV7-8 and TRBJ1-1, reads GAGVSQSPRYKVAKRGQDVALRCDPISGHVSLFWYQQALGQGPEFLTYFQNEAQLDKSGLPSDRFFAERPEGSVSTLKIQRTQQEDSAVYLCASSLGHVNTEAFFGQGTRLTVV.

The chain employs TRBV7-7 and TRBJ2-1; no definite D call. V lost 1 base and J lost 6, with 13 bases in between. The CDR3 runs 15 residues. Germline V lookup: CDR1 SSHAT, CDR2 FNYEAQ (reference sequence). The CDR3 region has the DNA TGTGCCAGCAGCTTAGGTCCCACTAAACTCAATGAGCAGTTCTTC. The encoded protein is CASSLGPTKLNEQFF.

This chain links TRBV7-2 with TRBJ2-1; 12 nucleotides line up with TRBD2. V was clipped by 3 bases and J by 8 bases; unmatched bases: 5. The CDR3 is 15 residues long. Germline values: CDR1 SGHTA, CDR2 FQGNSA. The CDR3 DNA follows: TGTGCCAGCAGCTTTCCTAGCGGGGGGGCGCATGAGCAGTTCTTC. It codes for CASSFPSGGAHEQFF.

This clone has only a few counts. The rearrangement uses TRBV5-1 and TRBJ1-4; no firm D call. The CDR3 is 15 amino acids. The V and J ends lost 2 bases and 3 bases respectively, with 11 bases between them. Germline lookup yields CDR1 SGHRS and CDR2 YFSETQ. CDR3 bases: TGCGCCAGCAGCTTACTAGGGAAGCCTAATGAAAAACTGTTTTTT. Protein sequence: CASSLLGKPNEKLFF.

This clone was seen only a few times. The V gene is TRBV20-1, the J gene TRBJ2-7; tentatively, D is TRBD2 (5 bases). Germline V lookup: CDR1 DFQATT, CDR2 SNEGSKA (reference sequence). Trimming stripped 3 bases from V and 7 bases from J, with 10 bases between. The CDR3 totals 11 residues. The CDR3 region is CSASLSGEQYF. For the CDR3, the DNA is TGCAGTGCTAGTTTATCGGGGGAGCAGTACTTC.

V is TRBV28 and J is TRBJ1-5, with D unclear. This CDR3 is 16 amino acids long. Per germline, CDR1 MDHEN and CDR2 SYDVKM. V dropped 3 bases and J dropped 0 bases, with 12 bases sitting between them. CDR3 DNA: TGTGCCAGCAGTTTTTCCTCCCGGTTTAGCAATCAGCCCCAGCATTTT. Its translation is CASSFSSRFSNQPQHF.

V and J are TRBV30 and TRBJ2-5, with D hard to call. Trimming took off 0 bases at V and 5 bases at J, with 4 bases between the two ends. This CDR3 has 11 residues. CDR1 GTSNPN and CDR2 SVGIG come from the germline V gene (reference sequence). The CDR3 sequence is CAWSVRETQYF. The CDR3 region has the DNA TGTGCCTGGAGTGTACGGGAGACCCAGTACTTC.

V gene TRBV15 combines with J gene TRBJ1-1, with 8 bases lining up with TRBD1. The CDR3 length is 13 residues. V shed 5 bases, J shed 8 bases, and the junction held 7 bases outside the gene matches. Germline V gene data show CDR1 as LNHNV and CDR2 as YYDKDF (reference sequence). CDR3 sequence: CATSPTRGPEAFF. The CDR3 nucleotides are TGTGCCACCAGCCCCACCAGGGGGCCAGAAGCTTTCTTT.

This sequence joins TRBV4-1 and TRBJ2-7, with 7 positions matching TRBD1. V was clipped by 0 bases and J by 5 bases; unmatched bases: 4. Germline V CDR1 and CDR2: MGHRA, YSYEKL. This CDR3 has 14 amino acids. CDR3 sequence reads: CASSQDRTGDEQYF. The CDR3 bases are TGCGCCAGCAGCCAAGACCGAACAGGGGACGAGCAGTACTTC.

This chain links TRBV7-2 with TRBJ1-6; TRBD1 agrees at 9 bases. The CDR3 is 16 residues long. Germline assignment: CDR1 SGHTA and CDR2 FQGNSA. Germline trimming cut 6 bases from V and 9 bases from J; bases unmatched to any gene: 12. The CDR3 sequence is CASREQGAKDSSPLHF. CDR3 sequence (DNA): TGTGCCAGCAGGGAACAGGGGGCGAAGGATAGTTCACCCCTCCACTTT. Looking up the rest from reference TRBV7-2 and TRBJ1-6 gives the full variable domain: GAGVSQSPSNKVTEKGKDVELRCDPISGHTALYWYRQSLGQGLEFLIYFQGNSAPDKSGLPSDRFSAERTGGSVSTLTIQRTQQEDSAVYLCASREQGAKDSSPLHFGNGTRLTVT.

The J gene is TRBJ1-2, the V gene TRBV29-1; 8 bases agree with TRBD1. This CDR3 comprises 14 residues. J gave up 3 bases and V 7 bases, and 10 bases lay outside the gene matches. Germline CDR1 reads SQVTM; CDR2 reads ANQGSEA. In DNA form, the CDR3 reads TGCAGCGCCCTTGGACAGGGCTTGGACTATGGCTACACCTTC. Its translation is CSALGQGLDYGYTF.

The chain carries TRBV28 and TRBJ1-2; D uncertain. V shed 3 bases and J shed 4 bases, with 9 bases lying between them. Per germline, CDR1 MDHEN and CDR2 SYDVKM. The CDR3 has 13 residues. The CDR3 sequence: CASSFRGGYGYTF. The CDR3 nucleotides read TGTGCCAGCAGTTTTCGGGGTGGCTATGGCTACACCTTC.

The gene calls are TRBV6-2 or TRBV6-3 and TRBJ1-2; 8 bases align to TRBD1. CDR3 size: 21 residues. Trimming at V came to 0 bases and at J to 4 bases, leaving 22 bases not matched to a gene. Germline CDR1 is MNHEY and CDR2 is SVGEGT. The DNA for the CDR3 is TGTGCCAGCAGTTACTCAACTCAAGGACAGGGAGGAGGAAGGAGGGCCTATGGCTACACCTTC. This codes for CASSYSTQGQGGGRRAYGYTF.

The rearrangement links TRBV7-2 to TRBJ1-6, with a tentative D call TRBD1 (5 bases). CDR3 length: 16 amino acids. The V end was cut by 4 bases, the J end by 5 bases, with 15 bases between. The V gene's germline CDR1 is SGHTA and CDR2 FQGNSA. The DNA for the CDR3 is TGTGCCAGCAGCTCCTCTGGGGGGGGGAATAATTCACCCCTCCACTTT. It encodes CASSSSGGGNNSPLHF.

This clone showed up just once. The chain is built from TRBV2 and TRBJ2-5; tentative D call: TRBD2 (7 bases). With 8 bases removed from V and 5 bases from J, the gap between germline ends came to 12 bases. The CDR3 contains 12 residues. The germline V gene encodes CDR1 SNHLY and CDR2 FYNNEI. Here the CDR3 reads CASGGARETQYF. Here the CDR3 DNA reads TGTGCCAGCGGGGGGGCCCGGGAGACCCAGTACTTC. Full variable domain (remainder filled in from reference TRBV2 and TRBJ2-5): EPEVTQTPSHQVTQMGQEVILRCVPISNHLYFYWYRQILGQKVEFLVSFYNNEISEKSEIFDDQFSVERPDGSNFTLKIRSTKLEDSAMYFCASGGARETQYFGPGTRLLVL.